Listed below are T cell receptor beta chains from one sample, sequenced in a study of T cell changes during pregnancy in multiple sclerosis. Clones were sequenced by immunoSEQ multiplex PCR, and TCRdb holds only the in-frame ones, with some missing. This table holds around 17,000 clones, around 95% found once. This specimen consisted of peripheral blood, obtained in the third trimester of pregnancy. Receptor source: a female donor with multiple sclerosis, enrolled in a pregnancy study. CDR3s include the opening cysteine and the closing phenylalanine or tryptophan. A D gene is named only where the DNA matches it firmly. Size tells how often a clone was seen (once, few, many) or the class of an expanded clone, and some rows leave it out.

J gene	clone size	V gene	D gene	CDR3 DNA	CDR3 protein
TRBJ2-2	-	TRBV4-3	TRBD2	TGCGCCAGCAGCCCGGGACTAGCGGGGGGGCATACCGGGGAGCTGTTTTTT	CASSPGLAGGHTGELFF
TRBJ1-1	-	TRBV10-3	-	TGTGCCATCAGGGGCGATCGGAACACTGAAGCTTTCTTT	CAIRGDRNTEAFF
TRBJ2-5	-	TRBV2	TRBD2	TGTGCCAGCAGTCCCCGGACTAGCGGGGCCATGGGGACCCAGTACTTC	CASSPRTSGAMGTQYF
TRBJ2-7	-	TRBV4-3	-	TGCGCCAGCAGCCAAGTACGGGGGATGGAGCAGTACTTC	CASSQVRGMEQYF
TRBJ2-7	-	TRBV6-5	-	TGTGCCAGCAGTCCTACAGGGTTCTACGAGCAGTACTTC	CASSPTGFYEQYF
TRBJ2-7	-	TRBV27	-	TGTGCCACCTCCGGGGAGGGGGTCTACGAGCAGTACTTC	CATSGEGVYEQYF
TRBJ1-2	once	TRBV7-9	-	TGTGCCAGCAGCTTATCGAGGGAAGTGGGCTATGGCTACACCTTC	CASSLSREVGYGYTF
TRBJ1-1	-	TRBV5-4	-	TGTGCCAGCAGTTCGAGGAACACACCGAACACTGAAGCTTTCTTT	CASSSRNTPNTEAFF
TRBJ1-3	-	TRBV2	TRBD1	TGTGCCAGCAGTGAAAGGGGCAGGGGGCTGAACACCATATATTTT	CASSERGRGLNTIYF
TRBJ1-5	-	TRBV2	-	TGTGCCAGCAGTCCAATCTACAGTAGCAATCAGCCCCAGCATTTT	CASSPIYSSNQPQHF
TRBJ2-5	once	TRBV7-3	TRBD1	TGTGCCAGCAGCTTGGGACAGGGACCTCAAGAGACCCAGTACTTC	CASSLGQGPQETQYF
TRBJ2-3	-	TRBV5-6	TRBD1	TGTGCCAGCAGCTTGGGTGGGACAGGACTTACAGATACGCAGTATTTT	CASSLGGTGLTDTQYF
TRBJ2-4	-	TRBV7-9	TRBD2	TGTGCCAGCAGCTCTCCCCCGGGGGGGTGGGAAAACATTCAGTACTTC	CASSSPPGGWENIQYF
TRBJ1-1	-	TRBV19	-	TGTGCCAGTAGTCCTCAGATGAACACTGAAGCTTTCTTT	CASSPQMNTEAFF
TRBJ2-7	-	TRBV13	TRBD2	TGTGCCAGCAGCCAATTATTAGCGGGGGGCGCCTACGAGCAGTACTTC	CASSQLLAGGAYEQYF
TRBJ2-3	-	TRBV18	TRBD2	TGTGCCAGCCGACCGGGACTAGCGGGAGTCGGCACAGATACGCAGTATTTT	CASRPGLAGVGTDTQYF
TRBJ1-3	few	TRBV11-2	-	TGTGCCAGCAGCTTAGATCAAGGGGCTGGAAACACCATATATTTT	CASSLDQGAGNTIYF
TRBJ2-1	-	TRBV6-5	TRBD2	TGTGCCAGCAGTTACTCTGGCCTAGCGGGGAGGAATGAGCAGTTCTTC	CASSYSGLAGRNEQFF
TRBJ2-3	once	TRBV19	-	TGTGCCAGTAGTATAGGGCTGGAGGCGCAGTATTTT	CASSIGLEAQYF
TRBJ2-6	-	TRBV11-2	-	TGTGCCAGCAGCTTAGCAGGGCCTGGGGCCAACGTCCTGACTTTC	CASSLAGPGANVLTF
TRBJ1-5	-	TRBV29-1	-	TGCAGCGTTGTATCAGGGGGCAATCAGCCCCAGCATTTT	CSVVSGGNQPQHF
TRBJ1-1	-	TRBV30	-	TGTGCCTGGAGTGTCCAGGGAAACACTGAAGCTTTCTTT	CAWSVQGNTEAFF
TRBJ1-4	-	TRBV27	-	TGTGCCAGCAGCCACAACCGCAGGTCCCCTAATGAAAAACTGTTTTTT	CASSHNRRSPNEKLFF
TRBJ1-2	-	TRBV7-2	TRBD1	TGTGCCAGCAGCAAACAACAGGGGCGGTACTATGGCTACACCTTC	CASSKQQGRYYGYTF
TRBJ2-1	once	TRBV7-9	TRBD2	TGTGCCAGCAGCGCATGGGGGGGGAGCTCCTACAATGAGCAGTTCTTC	CASSAWGGSSYNEQFF
TRBJ2-7	once	TRBV28	TRBD1	TGTGCCAGCAGCTTACGGGACAGCATAGTTCGGAGTAGGGTCTTC	CASSLRDSIVRSRVF
TRBJ2-7	-	TRBV27	TRBD2	TGTGCCAGCAGTCCCGGGAGGGCCTACTACGAGCAGTACTTC	CASSPGRAYYEQYF
TRBJ2-7	once	TRBV7-6	-	TGTGCCAGCAGCTTGCGCGGTAGCGGTGTCTACGAGCAGTACTTC	CASSLRGSGVYEQYF
TRBJ2-3	-	TRBV19	-	TGTGCCAGTAGCCAACAGGGAGCTCTCACAGATACGCAGTATTTT	CASSQQGALTDTQYF
TRBJ2-3	few	TRBV27	TRBD2	TGTGCCAGCAGTCTACGGGCGGGAGGGACAGATACGCAGTATTTT	CASSLRAGGTDTQYF
TRBJ2-1	-	TRBV19	-	TGTGCCAGTGCATCCGGCCGGGACACATGGTCTGGTGATGAGCAGTTCTTC	CASASGRDTWSGDEQFF
TRBJ2-2	-	TRBV5-1	-	TGCGCCAGCCGGACAGATAACACCGGGGAGCTGTTTTTT	CASRTDNTGELFF
TRBJ2-7	-	TRBV2	TRBD2	TGTGCCAGCAGGGATAGCGGGGGGGCCTACGAGCAGTACTTC	CASRDSGGAYEQYF
TRBJ2-7	-	TRBV4-3	TRBD1	TGCGCCAGCAGCCAAGATCATAGGACAGGGGGCTACTACGAGCAGTACTTC	CASSQDHRTGGYYEQYF
TRBJ1-6	-	TRBV9	TRBD1	TGTGCCAGCGGGGGGCGTATCGGACAGGGAGCTTCACCCCTCCACTTT	CASGGRIGQGASPLHF
TRBJ2-1	-	TRBV7-6	-	TGTGCCAGCAGCTCCGATCTAGGGGGGGCAGCCTACAATGAGCAGTTCTTC	CASSSDLGGAAYNEQFF
TRBJ2-7	-	TRBV2	TRBD2	TGTGCCAGCATTCCCGGACTAGCGGGGGGGCGGACCTACGAGCAGTACTTC	CASIPGLAGGRTYEQYF
TRBJ2-3	-	TRBV30	TRBD2	TGTGCCTGGTTGACTAGCGATACGCAGTATTTT	CAWLTSDTQYF
TRBJ2-7	-	TRBV19	-	TGTGCCAGTATAGGGGATTCCTACGAGCAGTACTTC	CASIGDSYEQYF
TRBJ2-7	-	TRBV5-4	-	TGTGCCAGCAGACCCCAAAGCGGAGTCTACGAGCAGTACTTC	CASRPQSGVYEQYF
TRBJ1-5	-	TRBV30	TRBD1	TGTGCCTGGGGACAGGCGATCAATCAGCCCCAGCATTTT	CAWGQAINQPQHF
TRBJ2-1	-	TRBV10-1	TRBD2	TGCGCCAGCAGTGAGTCTGGGACTAGCGGGAGGGCCAGGTTCTTC	CASSESGTSGRARFF
TRBJ2-2	-	TRBV27	-	TGTGCCAGCAGTTTATCGTATCCCTACACCGGGGAGCTGTTTTTT	CASSLSYPYTGELFF
TRBJ1-1	once	TRBV7-6	TRBD1	TGTGCCAGCAGCCGGACAGGGAACACTGAAGCTTTCTTT	CASSRTGNTEAFF
TRBJ1-2	-	TRBV5-4	-	TGTGCCAGCAGTCGTGGAAGGGGGTGGGGCTACACCTTC	CASSRGRGWGYTF
TRBJ2-5	-	TRBV7-9	TRBD1	TGTGCCAGCAGCCCGCTCGGACAGGCTCAAGAGACCCAGTACTTC	CASSPLGQAQETQYF
TRBJ2-7	-	TRBV27	-	TGTGCCAGCAGTTTCATTGGGCCCTCCTACGAGCAGTACTTC	CASSFIGPSYEQYF
TRBJ2-1	-	TRBV5-1	TRBD2	TGCGCCAGCAGCCCGGGGGGACTAGCGGTCTACAATGAGCAGTTCTTC	CASSPGGLAVYNEQFF
TRBJ2-5	-	TRBV5-8	-	TGTGCCAGCAGCCTGGGGGCGGGGCTAACGGGAGAGACCCAGTACTTC	CASSLGAGLTGETQYF
TRBJ2-7	-	TRBV28	-	TGTGCCAGCAGTGCCGCGGGACAGACCTACGAGCAGTACTTC	CASSAAGQTYEQYF
TRBJ1-2	-	TRBV29-1	-	TGCAGCGTTGTCCTAGGAGGGCGGATCTATGGCTACACCTTC	CSVVLGGRIYGYTF
TRBJ2-7	-	TRBV18	TRBD2	TGTGCCAGCTCACCAAGGGACTATCTCGACGAGCAGTACTTC	CASSPRDYLDEQYF
TRBJ1-1	-	TRBV10-3	-	TGTGCCATCAGTGACATGGGAGTTTCTCCTAGTACTGAAGCTTTCTTT	CAISDMGVSPSTEAFF
TRBJ2-7	-	TRBV6-1	TRBD1	TGTGCCAGCAGTGAAGCAGACAGGGGGCGAGAGCAGTACTTC	CASSEADRGREQYF
TRBJ2-7	-	TRBV28	-	TGTGCCAGCAGTTTATTCTCGGGGCAGGGGACCCCCTACGAGCAGTACTTC	CASSLFSGQGTPYEQYF
TRBJ2-7	-	TRBV5-1	TRBD1	TGCGCCAGCAGCCCGCGTTCCGGGACAGGGGGTCGCGAGCAGTACTTC	CASSPRSGTGGREQYF
TRBJ2-7	-	TRBV5-1	TRBD1	TGCGCCAGCAGCTTGGCGGGACAGGGGGCCTACGAGCAGTACTTC	CASSLAGQGAYEQYF
TRBJ1-6	-	TRBV9	-	TGTGCCAGCAGCCGACCTACGACAGGAAATTCACCCCTCCACTTT	CASSRPTTGNSPLHF
TRBJ2-1	-	TRBV2	-	TGTGCCAGCAGTGCCCTAGCAGGAAACTACAATGAGCAGTTCTTC	CASSALAGNYNEQFF
TRBJ1-2	-	TRBV15	TRBD1	TGTGCCACCAGCCCCCGACAGGGGGCGTCGGGTGGCTACACCTTC	CATSPRQGASGGYTF